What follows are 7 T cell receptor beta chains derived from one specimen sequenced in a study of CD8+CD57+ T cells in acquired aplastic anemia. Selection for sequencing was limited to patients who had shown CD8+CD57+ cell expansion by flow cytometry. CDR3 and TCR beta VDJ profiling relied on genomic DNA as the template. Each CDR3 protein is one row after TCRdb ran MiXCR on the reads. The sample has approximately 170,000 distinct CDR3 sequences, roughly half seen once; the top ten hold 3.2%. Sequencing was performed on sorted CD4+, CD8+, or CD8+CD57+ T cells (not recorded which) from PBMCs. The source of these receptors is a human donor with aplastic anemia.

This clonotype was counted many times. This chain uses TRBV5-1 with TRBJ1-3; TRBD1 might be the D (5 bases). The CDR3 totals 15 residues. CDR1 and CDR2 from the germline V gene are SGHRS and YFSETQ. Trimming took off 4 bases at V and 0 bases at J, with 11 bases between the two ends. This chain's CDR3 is CASSTGGSSGNTIYF. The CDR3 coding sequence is TGCGCCAGCAGCACAGGAGGGAGCTCTGGAAACACCATATATTTT.

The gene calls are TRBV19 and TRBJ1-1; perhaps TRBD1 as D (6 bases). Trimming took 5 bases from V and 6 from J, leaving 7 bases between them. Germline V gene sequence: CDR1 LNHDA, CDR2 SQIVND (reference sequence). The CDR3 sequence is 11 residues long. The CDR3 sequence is CASSEGAEAFF. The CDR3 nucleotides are TGTGCCAGTAGTGAGGGGGCTGAAGCTTTCTTT.

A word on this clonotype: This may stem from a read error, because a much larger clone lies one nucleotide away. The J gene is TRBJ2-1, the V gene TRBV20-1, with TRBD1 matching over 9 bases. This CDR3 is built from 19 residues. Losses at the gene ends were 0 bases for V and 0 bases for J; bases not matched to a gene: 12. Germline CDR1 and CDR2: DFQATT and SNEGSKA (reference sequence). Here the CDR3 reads CSARDQGQGGPSSYNEQFF. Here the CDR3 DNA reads TGCAGTGCTAGAGATCAGGGACAGGGTGGCCCAAGCTCCTACAATGAGCAGTTCTTC.

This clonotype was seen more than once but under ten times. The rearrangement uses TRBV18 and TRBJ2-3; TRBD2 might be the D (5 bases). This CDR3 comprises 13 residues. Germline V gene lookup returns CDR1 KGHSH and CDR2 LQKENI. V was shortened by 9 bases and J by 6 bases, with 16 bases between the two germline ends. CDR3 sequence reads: CASSPMASDTQYF. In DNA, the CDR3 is TGTGCCAGTTCGCCAATGGCTAGCGATACGCAGTATTTT.

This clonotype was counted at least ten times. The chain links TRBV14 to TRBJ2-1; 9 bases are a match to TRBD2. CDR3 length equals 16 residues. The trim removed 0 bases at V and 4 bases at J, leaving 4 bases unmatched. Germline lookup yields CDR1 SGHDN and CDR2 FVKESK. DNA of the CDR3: TGTGCCAGCAGCCAAGAGTTGCTAGCGGGATACAATGAGCAGTTCTTC. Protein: CASSQELLAGYNEQFF.

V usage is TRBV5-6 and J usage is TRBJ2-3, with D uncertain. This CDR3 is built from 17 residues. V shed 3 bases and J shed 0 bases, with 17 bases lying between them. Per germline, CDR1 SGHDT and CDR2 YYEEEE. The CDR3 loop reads CASSSGTGRWSTDTQYF. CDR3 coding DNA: TGTGCCAGCAGCTCCGGCACGGGTCGGTGGAGCACAGATACGCAGTATTTT.

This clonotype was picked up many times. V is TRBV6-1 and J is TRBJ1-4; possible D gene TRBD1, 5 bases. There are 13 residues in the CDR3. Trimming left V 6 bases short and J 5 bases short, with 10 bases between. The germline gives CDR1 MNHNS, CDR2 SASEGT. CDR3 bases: TGTGCCAGCAGGAGGGGCAGGAATGAAAAACTGTTTTTT. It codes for CASRRGRNEKLFF.